This section outlines one TCR beta chain sequence together with its context. This receptor's antigen is unknown. One base away there is no much larger clone; base qualities are not given. These data belong to a study of blood T cell repertoires in COVID-19 (dated by TCRdb to the early 2020s). Study-wide context: Samples covering the acute and convalescent phases of COVID-19 were provided by collaborators in the United States, Italy and Spain. Sample metadata almost always included a de-identified subject ID, COVID-19 status, age in years and sex. Samples came from the ongoing ImmuneRACE study (first 160 participants) plus 1,254 subjects from 6 global collaborators. Deeply sampled blood TCRbeta repertoires from subjects exposed to, actively infected with, or recovered from COVID-19 were included in the dataset. The material from the prospective study consisted of cDNA or gDNA derived from T cells, B-cell-depleted T cells, or PBMCs. HLA class I and class II types, where available, came from metadata supplied by the sample provider rather than from assay-based typing. A freely available public database, intended as a resource for researchers studying the immune response to SARS-CoV-2, is where the repertoires were released.

Study-wide conclusions, independent of this receptor: The quantity of clinical and demographic metadata differed by source and by participant and was supplied without curation.

The immunoSEQ Assay, a bias-controlled multiplex PCR, was used to amplify TCRbeta CDR3 regions from genomic DNA. The original pipeline was this. Within the assay, amplification of reference gene primers was used to estimate how many nucleated cells each sample contained. To quantify the absolute abundance of each unique TCRbeta CDR3 rearrangement, sequence reads were collapsed and filtered. For each sample, productive Simpson clonality was calculated as the square root of Simpson's diversity index over productive rearrangements. TCRdb obtained this table from immuneACCESS and retained in-frame rearrangements with V and J assigned. These tables miss some clones; where compared with another copy, unresolved V genes account for less than half of the shortfall, and the remainder is unexplained. The DNA gave D and trimming, while V, J and clone size come from that table. For this sample there are hundreds of thousands of clones; nearly 85% appear just once. The ten largest clones add up to 8% to 9.5% of the sample.

Whole blood was collected in K2EDTA tubes by collaborating institutions according to the institutions' own protocols. For TCRbeta analysis, collaborator samples were shipped as frozen whole blood, as isolated PBMCs, or as DNA extracted from either sample type. The clonotype was recovered from a human donor in a cohort sampled during active COVID-19. The sample comprised peripheral blood.

The nucleotide sequence reads as follows: TGCAGCGTTGAAACCGGACAGGGGGGTGGAAACACCATATATTTT. This is translated as CSVETGQGGGNTIYF. The V and J segments used are TRBV29-1 and TRBJ1-3, with 10 central nucleotides matching TRBD1. Trimming takes 2 bases off V and 3 bases off J; junction bases not matched to a gene: 4. The CDR3 runs 15 residues from the cysteine to the phenylalanine. Kept here is only the CDR3 DNA, which spans 45 bases and is read in frame from base 1. The germline V gene provides CDR1 SQVTM and CDR2 ANQGSEA.